The present T cell receptor beta chain was sequenced within a study of PD-1 blockade in classical Hodgkin lymphoma. Produced via immunoSEQ multiplex PCR; TCRdb's table is partial and in-frame only. The sample yields 25,000 to 30,000 clones, almost 90% seen once. Brentuximab vedotin exposure varied among the patients, all of whom had relapsed after autologous stem cell transplantation. Magnetic negative selection isolated CD8+ T cells from thawed PBMCs. In regard to this clone: As yet, its antigen is unknown.

Study outcomes and limitations: Whoever responded completely had baseline diversity much like that seen in newly diagnosed patients.

The CDR3 runs 16 residues. Here the sequenced sample was CD8+ T cells from blood, taken at baseline. The chain couples TRBV21-1 to TRBJ2-1; TRBD2 was called by the table and not checked on the DNA. TRBV21-1 is labeled a pseudogene. This clonotype was sampled from a human donor with classical Hodgkin lymphoma. CDR3 sequence (DNA): TGTGCCAGCGACAAACAGGGAGGGGTCTCCTACAATGAGCAGTTCTTC. Translation gives CASDKQGGVSYNEQFF.